Listed here are 4 T cell receptor beta chains from one sample, sequenced in a study of T cells in Graves' hyperthyroidism and ophthalmopathy. Amplification yielded TCR beta CDR3 regions, with RNA transcripts as the source. TCR CDR3 underwent first-round RT-PCR with the HTBI primer set. Via MiXCR, TCRdb re-called the multiplex PCR reads, giving one row per CDR3 protein. The sample has about 690,000 distinct CDR3 sequences; 17% are singletons. What was sequenced was blood. The receptors here all came from a man in his fifties with Graves' hyperthyroidism.

This clonotype was found a few times. The chain is built from TRBV18 and TRBJ2-3; 15 positions match TRBD2. The CDR3 is 17 residues long. J gave up 4 bases and V 3 bases, and 5 bases lay outside the gene matches. Germline V CDR1 and CDR2: KGHSH, LQKENI. The CDR3 DNA reads as TGTGCCAGCTCACCTATGGGACTAGCGGGAGGATCAGATACGCAGTATTTT. Residues: CASSPMGLAGGSDTQYF.

As regards this clonotype: A read error may explain this, as a much larger clone is one base away. Likely a read error: the CDR3 ends without its conserved phenylalanine or tryptophan. This chain uses TRBV11-2 with TRBJ2-5; 8 bases align to TRBD1. Per the germline V gene, CDR1 is SGHAT and CDR2 is FQNNGV. The junction had 9 bases not matched to a gene; V was cut back by 0 bases and J by 6 bases. The CDR3 consists of 16 residues. The DNA of the CDR3 is TGTGCCAGCAGCTTAGAGAGGAGACAGGGGAGGAAGACCCAGTACCTC. Its translation: CASSLERRQGRKTQYL.

Comments on this clonotype: Being one base from a much bigger clone, this may be a read error. The V and J genes are TRBV27 and TRBJ2-1; 9 nucleotides line up with TRBD2. The V gene's germline CDR1 is MNHEY and CDR2 SMNVEV (reference sequence). The CDR3 has 16 amino acids. The junction had 9 bases not matched to a gene; V was cut back by 5 bases and J by 4 bases. CDR3 residues: CASSDLGAGGYNEQFF. CDR3 bases: TGTGCCAGCAGTGATTTAGGAGCGGGAGGTTACAATGAGCAGTTCTTC.

At least ten counts were recorded for this clonotype. The rearrangement joins TRBV28 to TRBJ2-1; 11 bases line up with TRBD2. The V segment lost 6 bases and the J segment 7 bases; nucleotides outside the gene matches: 17. CDR1 and CDR2 (germline): MDHEN, SYDVKM. This CDR3 has 18 residues. The CDR3 DNA reads as TGTGCCAGCAGCCCAACATACAGTAGCGGGAGGGCCGTTAATGAGCAGTTCTTC. It codes for CASSPTYSSGRAVNEQFF.